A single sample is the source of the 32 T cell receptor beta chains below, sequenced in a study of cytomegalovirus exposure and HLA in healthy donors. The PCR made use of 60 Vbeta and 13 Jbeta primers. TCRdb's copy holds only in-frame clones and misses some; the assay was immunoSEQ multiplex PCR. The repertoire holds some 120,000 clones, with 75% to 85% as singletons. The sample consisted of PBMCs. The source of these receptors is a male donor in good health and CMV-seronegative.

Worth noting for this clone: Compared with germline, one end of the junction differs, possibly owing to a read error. The CDR3 nucleotides are TGTGCCAGCAGTGAAGAACTGTGGGCCAAAAACAGTCAGTACTTC. Translation gives CASSEELWAKNSQYF. The rearrangement uses TRBV2 and TRBJ2-4; D unclear. This CDR3 spans 15 amino acids. From germline, CDR1 is SNHLY and CDR2 FYNNEI.

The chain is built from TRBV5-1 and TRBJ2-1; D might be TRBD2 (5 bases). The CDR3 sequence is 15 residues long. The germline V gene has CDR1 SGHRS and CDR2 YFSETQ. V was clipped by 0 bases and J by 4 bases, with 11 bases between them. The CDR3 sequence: CASSLAASSYNEQFF. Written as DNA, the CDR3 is TGCGCCAGCAGCTTGGCGGCTAGCTCGTACAATGAGCAGTTCTTC.

The CDR3: CASSSQGARGYTF. CDR3 nucleotides: TGTGCCAGCAGTAGCCAGGGGGCGCGTGGCTACACCTTC. The chain links TRBV27 to TRBJ1-2, with 8 nucleotides matching TRBD1. This CDR3 contains 13 residues. Germline V gene lookup returns CDR1 MNHEY and CDR2 SMNVEV (reference sequence). The V gene end was trimmed by 5 bases and the J gene end by 7 bases; junction bases not matched to a gene: 6.

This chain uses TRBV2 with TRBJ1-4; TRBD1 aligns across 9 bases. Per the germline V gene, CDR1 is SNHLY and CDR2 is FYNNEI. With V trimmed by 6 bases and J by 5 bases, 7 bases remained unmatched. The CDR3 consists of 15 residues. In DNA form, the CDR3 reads TGTGCCAGCAGAGCCGACAGGGGGTCGAATGAAAAACTGTTTTTT. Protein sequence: CASRADRGSNEKLFF.

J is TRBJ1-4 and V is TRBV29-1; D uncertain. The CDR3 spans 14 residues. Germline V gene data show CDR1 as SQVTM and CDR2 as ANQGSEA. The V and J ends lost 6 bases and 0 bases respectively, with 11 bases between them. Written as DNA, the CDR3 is TGCAGCGTCGGACTTTACTCAACTAATGAAAAACTGTTTTTT. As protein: CSVGLYSTNEKLFF.

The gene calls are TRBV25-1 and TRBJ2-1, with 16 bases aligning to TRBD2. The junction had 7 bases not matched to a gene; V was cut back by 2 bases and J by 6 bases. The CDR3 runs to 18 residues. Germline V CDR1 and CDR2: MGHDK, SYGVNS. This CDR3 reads CASSEGTSGRAQGNEQFF. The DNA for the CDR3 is TGTGCCAGCAGTGAAGGGACTAGCGGGAGGGCTCAAGGCAATGAGCAGTTCTTC.

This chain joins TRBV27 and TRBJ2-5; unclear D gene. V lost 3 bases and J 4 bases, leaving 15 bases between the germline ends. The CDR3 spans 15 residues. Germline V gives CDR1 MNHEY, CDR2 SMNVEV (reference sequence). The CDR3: CASSLENSRRETQYF. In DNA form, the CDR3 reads TGTGCCAGCAGTTTGGAAAACAGCCGCCGAGAGACCCAGTACTTC.

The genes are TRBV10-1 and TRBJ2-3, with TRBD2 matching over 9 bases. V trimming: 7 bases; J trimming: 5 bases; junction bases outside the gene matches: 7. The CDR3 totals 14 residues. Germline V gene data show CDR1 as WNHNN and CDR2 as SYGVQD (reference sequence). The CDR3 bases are TGCGCCAGCAATAGCGGGGGAGAGGGAGATACGCAGTATTTT. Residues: CASNSGGEGDTQYF.

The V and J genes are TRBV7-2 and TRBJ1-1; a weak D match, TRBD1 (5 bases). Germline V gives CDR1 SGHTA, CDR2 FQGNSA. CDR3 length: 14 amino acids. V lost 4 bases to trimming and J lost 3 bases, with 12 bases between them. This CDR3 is CASSSPLRDTEAFF. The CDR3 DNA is TGTGCCAGCAGCTCCCCCCTCAGGGACACTGAAGCTTTCTTT.

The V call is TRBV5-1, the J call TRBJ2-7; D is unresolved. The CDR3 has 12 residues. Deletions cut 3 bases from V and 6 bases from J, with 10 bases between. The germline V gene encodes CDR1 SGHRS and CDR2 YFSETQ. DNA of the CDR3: TGCGCCAGCAGCTCCAAGCTCTCCGAGCAGTACTTC. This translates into CASSSKLSEQYF.

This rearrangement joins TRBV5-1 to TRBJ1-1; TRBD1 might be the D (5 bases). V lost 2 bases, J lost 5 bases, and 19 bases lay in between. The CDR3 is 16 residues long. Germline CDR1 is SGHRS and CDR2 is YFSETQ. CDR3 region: CASSLYAKRDSTEAFF. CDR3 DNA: TGCGCCAGCAGCTTATATGCGAAGCGGGACTCGACTGAAGCTTTCTTT.

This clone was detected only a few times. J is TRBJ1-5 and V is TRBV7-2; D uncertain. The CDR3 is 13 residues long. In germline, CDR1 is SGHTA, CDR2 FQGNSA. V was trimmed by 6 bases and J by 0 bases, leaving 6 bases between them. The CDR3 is CASRFYSNQPQHF. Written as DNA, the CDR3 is TGTGCCAGCAGATTTTATAGCAATCAGCCCCAGCATTTT.

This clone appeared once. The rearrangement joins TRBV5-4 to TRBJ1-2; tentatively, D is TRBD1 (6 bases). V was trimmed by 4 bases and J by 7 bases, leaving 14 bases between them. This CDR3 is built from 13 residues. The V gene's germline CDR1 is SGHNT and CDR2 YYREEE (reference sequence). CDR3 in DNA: TGTGCCAGCAGCCGACAGGATAAAGGTGGCTACACCTTC. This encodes CASSRQDKGGYTF. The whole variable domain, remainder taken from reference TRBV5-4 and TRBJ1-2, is ETGVTQSPTHLIKTRGQQVTLRCSSQSGHNTVSWYQQALGQGPQFIFQYYREEENGRGNFPPRFSGLQFPNYSSELNVNALELDDSALYLCASSRQDKGGYTFGSGTRLTVV.

The CDR3, as DNA: TGTGCCAGCAGCTTAGATGCCACGGACAGCCTCTTATATGGCTACACCTTC. Amino acids: CASSLDATDSLLYGYTF. The rearrangement joins TRBV7-2 to TRBJ1-2, with D possibly being TRBD1 (6 bases). V lost 1 base and J lost 5, with 20 bases in between. The CDR3 runs 17 residues. Germline values: CDR1 SGHTA, CDR2 FQGNSA.

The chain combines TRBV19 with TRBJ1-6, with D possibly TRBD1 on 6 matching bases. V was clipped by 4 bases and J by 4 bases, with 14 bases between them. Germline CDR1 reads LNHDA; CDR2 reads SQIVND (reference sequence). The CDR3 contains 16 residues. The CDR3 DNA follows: TGTGCCAGTAGTACAGACAGGAACTCTTATAATTCACCCCTCCACTTT. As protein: CASSTDRNSYNSPLHF.

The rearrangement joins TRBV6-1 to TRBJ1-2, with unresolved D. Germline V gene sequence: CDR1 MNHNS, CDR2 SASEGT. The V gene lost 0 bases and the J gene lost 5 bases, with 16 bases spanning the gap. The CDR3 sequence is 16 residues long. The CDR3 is CASSEAYERLGYGYTF. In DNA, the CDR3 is TGTGCCAGCAGTGAAGCGTACGAGAGGTTGGGTTATGGCTACACCTTC.

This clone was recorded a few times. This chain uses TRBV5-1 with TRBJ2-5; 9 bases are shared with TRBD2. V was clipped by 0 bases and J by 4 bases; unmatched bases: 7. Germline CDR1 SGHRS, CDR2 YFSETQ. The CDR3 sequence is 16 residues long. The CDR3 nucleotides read TGCGCCAGCAGCTTGGGCCTAGCGGGATACGGAGAGACCCAGTACTTC. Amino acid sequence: CASSLGLAGYGETQYF.

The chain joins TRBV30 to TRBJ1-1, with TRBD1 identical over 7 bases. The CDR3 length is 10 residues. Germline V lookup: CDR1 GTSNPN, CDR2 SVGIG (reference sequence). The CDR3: CGGGTSEAFF. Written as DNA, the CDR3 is TGTGGAGGGGGCACGAGTGAAGCTTTCTTT.

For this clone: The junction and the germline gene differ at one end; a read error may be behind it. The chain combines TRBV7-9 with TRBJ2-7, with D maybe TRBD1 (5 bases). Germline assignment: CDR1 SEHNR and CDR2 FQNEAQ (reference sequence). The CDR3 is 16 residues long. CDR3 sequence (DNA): TGTTCCAGCAGCTCAACCCTCAGGGTGTTCTCCCACGAGCAGTACTTC. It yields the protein CSSSSTLRVFSHEQYF.

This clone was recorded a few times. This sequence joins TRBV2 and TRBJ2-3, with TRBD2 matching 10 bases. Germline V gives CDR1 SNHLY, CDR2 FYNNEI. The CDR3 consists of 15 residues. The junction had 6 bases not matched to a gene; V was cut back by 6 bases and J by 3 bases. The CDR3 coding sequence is TGTGCCAGCAGGGCTAGCGGGAGAGGGACAGATACGCAGTATTTT. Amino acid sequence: CASRASGRGTDTQYF.

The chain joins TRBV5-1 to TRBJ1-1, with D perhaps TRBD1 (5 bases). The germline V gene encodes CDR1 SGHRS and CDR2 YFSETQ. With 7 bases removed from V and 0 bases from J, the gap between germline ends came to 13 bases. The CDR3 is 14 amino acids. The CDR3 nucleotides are TGCGCCAGCGGTGCGGGACGGATGAACACTGAAGCTTTCTTT. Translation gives CASGAGRMNTEAFF.

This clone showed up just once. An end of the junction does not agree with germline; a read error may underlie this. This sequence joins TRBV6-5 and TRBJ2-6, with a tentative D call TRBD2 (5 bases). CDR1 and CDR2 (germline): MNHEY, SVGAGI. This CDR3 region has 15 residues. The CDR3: CASSYSSGWANGLTF. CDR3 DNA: TGTGCCAGCAGTTACTCGTCGGGATGGGCCAACGGCCTGACTTTC.

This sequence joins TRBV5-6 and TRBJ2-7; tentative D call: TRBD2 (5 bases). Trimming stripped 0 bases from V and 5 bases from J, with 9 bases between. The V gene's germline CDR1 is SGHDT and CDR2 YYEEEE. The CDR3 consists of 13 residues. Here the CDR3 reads CASSLGTPDEQYF. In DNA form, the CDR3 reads TGTGCCAGCAGCTTGGGGACTCCCGACGAGCAGTACTTC. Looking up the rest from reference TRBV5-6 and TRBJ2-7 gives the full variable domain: DAGVTQSPTHLIKTRGQQVTLRCSPKSGHDTVSWYQQALGQGPQFIFQYYEEEERQRGNFPDRFSGHQFPNYSSELNVNALLLGDSALYLCASSLGTPDEQYFGPGTRLTVT.

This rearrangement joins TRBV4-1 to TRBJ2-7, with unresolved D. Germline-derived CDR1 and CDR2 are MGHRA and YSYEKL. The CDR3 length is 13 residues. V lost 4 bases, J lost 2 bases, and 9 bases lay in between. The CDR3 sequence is CASSLASAYEQYF. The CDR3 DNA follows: TGCGCCAGCAGCCTCGCATCGGCCTACGAGCAGTACTTC.

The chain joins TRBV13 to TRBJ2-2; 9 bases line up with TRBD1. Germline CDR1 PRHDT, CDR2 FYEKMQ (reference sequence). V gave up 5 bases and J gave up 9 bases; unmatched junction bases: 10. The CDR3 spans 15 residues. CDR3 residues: CASSITGGGSRELFF. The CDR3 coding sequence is TGTGCCAGCAGCATCACAGGGGGCGGTTCGAGGGAGCTGTTTTTT.

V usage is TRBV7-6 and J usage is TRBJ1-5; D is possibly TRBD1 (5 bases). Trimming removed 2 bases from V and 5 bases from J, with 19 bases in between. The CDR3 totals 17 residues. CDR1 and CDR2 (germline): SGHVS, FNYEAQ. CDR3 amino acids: CASSLYAGRGMDQPQHF. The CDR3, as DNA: TGTGCCAGCAGCTTATATGCTGGTCGGGGGATGGATCAGCCCCAGCATTTT.

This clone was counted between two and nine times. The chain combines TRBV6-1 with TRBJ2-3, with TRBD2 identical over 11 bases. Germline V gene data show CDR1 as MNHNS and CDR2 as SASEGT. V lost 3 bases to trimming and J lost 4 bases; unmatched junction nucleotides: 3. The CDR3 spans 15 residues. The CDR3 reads CASSDTSGSADTQYF. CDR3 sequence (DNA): TGTGCCAGCAGTGACACTAGCGGGAGTGCAGATACGCAGTATTTT.

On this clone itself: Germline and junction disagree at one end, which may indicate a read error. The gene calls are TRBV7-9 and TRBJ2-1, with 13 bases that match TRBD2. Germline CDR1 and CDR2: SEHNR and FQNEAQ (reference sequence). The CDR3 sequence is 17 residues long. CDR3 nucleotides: TGTTCCAGCAGCTCACTACTTAGACTAGCGGGAGGCAATGAGCAGTTCTTC. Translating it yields CSSSSLLRLAGGNEQFF.

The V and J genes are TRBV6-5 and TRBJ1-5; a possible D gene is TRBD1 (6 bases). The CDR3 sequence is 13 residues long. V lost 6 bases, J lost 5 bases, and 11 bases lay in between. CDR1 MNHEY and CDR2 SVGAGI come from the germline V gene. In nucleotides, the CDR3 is TGTGCCAGCAGAGACAGGAACCATCAGCCCCAGCATTTT. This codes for CASRDRNHQPQHF.

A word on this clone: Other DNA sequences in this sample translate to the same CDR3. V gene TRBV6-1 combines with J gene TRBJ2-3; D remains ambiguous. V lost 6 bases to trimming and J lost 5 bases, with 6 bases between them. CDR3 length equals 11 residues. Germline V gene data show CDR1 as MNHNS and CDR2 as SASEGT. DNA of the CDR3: TGTGCCAGCAGCTACCTAGATACGCAGTATTTT. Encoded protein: CASSYLDTQYF.

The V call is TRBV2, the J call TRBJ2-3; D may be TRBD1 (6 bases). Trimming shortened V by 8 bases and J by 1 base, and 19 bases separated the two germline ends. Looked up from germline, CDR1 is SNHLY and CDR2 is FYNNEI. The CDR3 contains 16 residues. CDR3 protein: CASVPVPGVGTDTQYF. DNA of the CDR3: TGTGCCAGCGTCCCCGTCCCAGGGGTCGGCACAGATACGCAGTATTTT.

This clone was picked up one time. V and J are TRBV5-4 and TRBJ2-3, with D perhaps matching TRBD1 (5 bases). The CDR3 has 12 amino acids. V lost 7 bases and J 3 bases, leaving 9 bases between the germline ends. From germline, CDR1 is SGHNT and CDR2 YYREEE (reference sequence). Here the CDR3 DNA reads TGTGCCAGCGGTAGGGGTACAGATACGCAGTATTTT. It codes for CASGRGTDTQYF. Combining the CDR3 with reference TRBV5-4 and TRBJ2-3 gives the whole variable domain ETGVTQSPTHLIKTRGQQVTLRCSSQSGHNTVSWYQQALGQGPQFIFQYYREEENGRGNFPPRFSGLQFPNYSSELNVNALELDDSALYLCASGRGTDTQYFGPGTRLTVL.